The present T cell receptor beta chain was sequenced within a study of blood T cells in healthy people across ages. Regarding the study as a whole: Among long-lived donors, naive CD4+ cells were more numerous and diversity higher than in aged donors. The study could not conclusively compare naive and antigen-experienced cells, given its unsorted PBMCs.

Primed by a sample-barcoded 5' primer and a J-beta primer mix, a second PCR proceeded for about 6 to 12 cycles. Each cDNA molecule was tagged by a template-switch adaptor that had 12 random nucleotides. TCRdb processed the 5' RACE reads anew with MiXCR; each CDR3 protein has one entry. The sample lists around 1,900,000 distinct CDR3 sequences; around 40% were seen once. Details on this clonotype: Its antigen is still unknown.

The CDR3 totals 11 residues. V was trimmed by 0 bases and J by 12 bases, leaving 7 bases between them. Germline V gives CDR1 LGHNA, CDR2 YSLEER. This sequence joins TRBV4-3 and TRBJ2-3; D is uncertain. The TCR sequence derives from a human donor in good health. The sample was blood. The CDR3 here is CASSQDATQYF. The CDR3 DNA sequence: TGCGCCAGCAGCCAAGATGCTACACAGTATTTT.